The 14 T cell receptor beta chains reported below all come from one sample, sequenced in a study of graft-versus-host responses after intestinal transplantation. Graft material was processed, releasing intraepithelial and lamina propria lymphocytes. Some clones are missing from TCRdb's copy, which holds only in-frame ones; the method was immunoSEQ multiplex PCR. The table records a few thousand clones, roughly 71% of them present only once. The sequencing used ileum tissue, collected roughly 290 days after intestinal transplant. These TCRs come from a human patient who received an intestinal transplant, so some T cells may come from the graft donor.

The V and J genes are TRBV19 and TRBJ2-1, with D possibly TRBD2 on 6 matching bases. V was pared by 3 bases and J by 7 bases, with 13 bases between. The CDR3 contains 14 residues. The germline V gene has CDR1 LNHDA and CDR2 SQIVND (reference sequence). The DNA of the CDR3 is TGTGCCAGTAGTATGAAAGTGGAGGGGAATGAGCAGTTCTTC. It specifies CASSMKVEGNEQFF.

CDR3 residues: CASSEDYSYEQYF. CDR3 sequence (DNA): TGTGCCAGCAGTGAAGACTACTCCTACGAGCAGTACTTC. The chain carries TRBV6-1 and TRBJ2-7, with D unresolved. The germline gives CDR1 MNHNS, CDR2 SASEGT. This CDR3 spans 13 amino acids. With 1 base removed from V and 0 bases from J, the gap between germline ends came to 4 bases.

The CDR3: CASSPDSYNEKLFF. The CDR3 region has the DNA TGTGCCAGCTCACCAGACAGTTATAATGAAAAACTGTTTTTT. The rearrangement uses TRBV18 and TRBJ1-4; possible D gene TRBD1, 5 bases. This CDR3 is 14 amino acids long. V was pared by 2 bases and J by 4 bases, with 8 bases between. Germline lookup yields CDR1 KGHSH and CDR2 LQKENI.

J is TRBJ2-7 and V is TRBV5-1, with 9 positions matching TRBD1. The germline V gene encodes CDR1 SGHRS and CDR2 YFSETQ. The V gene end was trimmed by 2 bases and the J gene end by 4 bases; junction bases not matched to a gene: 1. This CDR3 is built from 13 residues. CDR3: CASSFGTGYEQYF. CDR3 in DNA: TGCGCCAGCAGCTTCGGGACAGGGTACGAGCAGTACTTC.

CDR3 nucleotide sequence: TGCGCCAGCAGCTTGGTCCAAGAGACCCAGTACTTC. This gives the protein CASSLVQETQYF. The chain recombines TRBV5-1 with TRBJ2-5; the D is unclear. The length of the CDR3 is 12 residues. CDR1 and CDR2 (germline): SGHRS, YFSETQ. Trimming removed 0 bases at V and 1 base at J, with 1 base between.

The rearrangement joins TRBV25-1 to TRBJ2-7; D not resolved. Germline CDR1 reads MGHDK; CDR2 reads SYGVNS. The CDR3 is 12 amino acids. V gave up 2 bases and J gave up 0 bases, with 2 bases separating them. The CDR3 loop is CASSESSYEQYF. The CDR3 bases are TGTGCCAGCAGTGAAAGCTCCTACGAGCAGTACTTC.

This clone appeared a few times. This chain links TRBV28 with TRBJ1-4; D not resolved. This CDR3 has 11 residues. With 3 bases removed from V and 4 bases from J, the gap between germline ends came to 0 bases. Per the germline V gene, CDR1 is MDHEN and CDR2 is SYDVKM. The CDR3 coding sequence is TGTGCCAGCAGTTTTAATGAAAAACTGTTTTTT. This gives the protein CASSFNEKLFF.

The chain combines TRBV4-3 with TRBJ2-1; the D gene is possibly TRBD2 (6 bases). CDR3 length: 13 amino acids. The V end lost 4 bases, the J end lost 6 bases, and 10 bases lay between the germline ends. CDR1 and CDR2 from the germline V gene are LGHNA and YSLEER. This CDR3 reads CASSLGSGNEQFF. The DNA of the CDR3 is TGCGCCAGCAGCCTCGGTAGCGGCAATGAGCAGTTCTTC.

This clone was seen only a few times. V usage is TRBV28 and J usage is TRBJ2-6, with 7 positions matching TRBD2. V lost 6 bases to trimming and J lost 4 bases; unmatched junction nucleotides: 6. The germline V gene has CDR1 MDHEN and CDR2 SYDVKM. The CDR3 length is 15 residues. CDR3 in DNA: TGTGCCAGCAGCGGGAGCGGGACCGGGGCCAACGTCCTGACTTTC. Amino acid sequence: CASSGSGTGANVLTF.

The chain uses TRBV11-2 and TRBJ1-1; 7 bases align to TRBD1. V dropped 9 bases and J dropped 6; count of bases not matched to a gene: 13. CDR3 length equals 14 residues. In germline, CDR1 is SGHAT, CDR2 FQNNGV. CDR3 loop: CASPGLNRGAEAFF. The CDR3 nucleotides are TGTGCCAGTCCGGGACTGAACAGGGGTGCTGAAGCTTTCTTT.

DNA for the CDR3: TGTGCCATCAGTGACAGGGGAAGGACCGGGGAGCTGTTTTTT. This translates into CAISDRGRTGELFF. The V and J genes are TRBV10-3 and TRBJ2-2; the D gene is possibly TRBD1 (6 bases). Germline V gene lookup returns CDR1 ENHRY and CDR2 SYGVKD. The CDR3 is 14 amino acids. The ends were cut back, 3 bases at V and 5 bases at J, with 10 bases in the middle.

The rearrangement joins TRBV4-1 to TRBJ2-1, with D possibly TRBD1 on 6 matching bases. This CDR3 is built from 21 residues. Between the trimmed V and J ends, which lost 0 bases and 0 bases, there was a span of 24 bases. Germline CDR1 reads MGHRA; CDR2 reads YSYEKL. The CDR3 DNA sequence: TGCGCCAGCAGCCAAGATAGGGGACAACTAAATCCTCTTAGCTCCTACAATGAGCAGTTCTTC. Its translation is CASSQDRGQLNPLSSYNEQFF.

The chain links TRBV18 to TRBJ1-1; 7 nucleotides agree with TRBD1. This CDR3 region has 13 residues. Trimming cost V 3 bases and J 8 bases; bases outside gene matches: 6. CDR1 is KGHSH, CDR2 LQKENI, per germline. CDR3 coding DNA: TGTGCCAGCTCACCGCCGACAGGGCCCGAAGCTTTCTTT. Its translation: CASSPPTGPEAFF.

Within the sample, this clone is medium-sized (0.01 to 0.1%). CDR3 region: CASSLEETQYF. The CDR3 coding sequence is TGCGCCAGCAGCTTGGAAGAGACCCAGTACTTC. This chain connects TRBV5-1 to TRBJ2-5; D remains unclear. The CDR3 sequence is 11 residues long. Germline CDR1 reads SGHRS; CDR2 reads YFSETQ. V was cut by 0 bases and J by 3 bases, with 0 bases left in between.